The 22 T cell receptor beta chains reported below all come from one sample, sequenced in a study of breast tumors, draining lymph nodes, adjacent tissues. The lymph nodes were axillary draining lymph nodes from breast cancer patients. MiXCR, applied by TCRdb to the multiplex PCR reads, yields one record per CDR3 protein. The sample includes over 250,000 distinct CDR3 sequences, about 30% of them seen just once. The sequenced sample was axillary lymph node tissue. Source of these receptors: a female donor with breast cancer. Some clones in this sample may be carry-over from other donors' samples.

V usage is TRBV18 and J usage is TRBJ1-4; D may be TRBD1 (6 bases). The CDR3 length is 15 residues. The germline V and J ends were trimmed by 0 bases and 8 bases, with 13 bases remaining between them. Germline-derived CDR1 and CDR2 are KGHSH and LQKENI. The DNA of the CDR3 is TGTGCCAGCTCACCACCGGGCAGGGGAGTGGAAAAACTGTTTTTT. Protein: CASSPPGRGVEKLFF.

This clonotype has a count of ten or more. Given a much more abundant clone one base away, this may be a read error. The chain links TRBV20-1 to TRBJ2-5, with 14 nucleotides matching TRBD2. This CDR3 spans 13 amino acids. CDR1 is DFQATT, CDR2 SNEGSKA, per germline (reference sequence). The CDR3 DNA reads TGCAGTGCTGGGACTAGCGGGAGAGAGACCCGGTACTTC. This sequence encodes CSAGTSGRETRYF.

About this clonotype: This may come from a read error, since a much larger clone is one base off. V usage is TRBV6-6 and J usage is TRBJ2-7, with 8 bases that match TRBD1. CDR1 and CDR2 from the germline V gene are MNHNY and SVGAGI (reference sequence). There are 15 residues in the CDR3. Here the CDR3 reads CASSHSGDRRHEQHF. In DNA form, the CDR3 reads TGTGCCAGCAGTCACTCGGGGGACAGGCGCCACGAGCAGCACTTC.

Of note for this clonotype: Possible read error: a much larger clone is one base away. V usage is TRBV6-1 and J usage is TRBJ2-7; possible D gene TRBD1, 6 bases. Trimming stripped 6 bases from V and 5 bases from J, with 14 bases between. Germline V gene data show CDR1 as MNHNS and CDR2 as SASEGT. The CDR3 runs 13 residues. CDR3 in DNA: TGTGCCAGCAGCAGGGACATCCCCCACGAGCAGTACTTC. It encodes CASSRDIPHEQYF.

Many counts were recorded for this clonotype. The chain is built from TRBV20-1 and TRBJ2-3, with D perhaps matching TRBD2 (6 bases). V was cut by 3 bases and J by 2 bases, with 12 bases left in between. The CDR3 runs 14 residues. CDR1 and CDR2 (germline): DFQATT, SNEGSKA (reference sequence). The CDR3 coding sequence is TGCAGTGCTAGCGGGACTCCGTCCACAGATACGCAGTATTTT. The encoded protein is CSASGTPSTDTQYF.

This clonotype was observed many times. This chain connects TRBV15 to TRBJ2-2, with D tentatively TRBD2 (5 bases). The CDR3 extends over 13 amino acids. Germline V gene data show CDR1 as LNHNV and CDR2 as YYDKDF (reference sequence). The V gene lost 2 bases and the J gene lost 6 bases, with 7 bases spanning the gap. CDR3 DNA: TGTGCCACCAGCAGACAGAGGGCCGGGGAGCTGTTTTTT. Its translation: CATSRQRAGELFF. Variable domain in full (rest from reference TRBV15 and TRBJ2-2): DAMVIQNPRYQVTQFGKPVTLSCSQTLNHNVMYWYQQKSSQAPKLLFHYYDKDFNNEADTPDNFQSRRPNTSFCFLDIRSPGLGDTAMYLCATSRQRAGELFFGEGSRLTVL.

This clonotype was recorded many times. CDR3 loop: CASSVTGQNSPLHF. The CDR3 DNA follows: TGTGCCAGCAGCGTGACAGGGCAGAATTCACCCCTCCACTTT. This chain uses TRBV7-9 with TRBJ1-6; 7 bases map to TRBD1. This CDR3 is built from 14 residues. Germline values: CDR1 SEHNR, CDR2 FQNEAQ (reference sequence). Trimming at V came to 5 bases and at J to 7 bases, leaving 5 bases not matched to a gene. The variable domain in full, with the rest retrieved from reference TRBV7-9 and TRBJ1-6, is DTGVSQNPRHKITKRGQNVTFRCDPISEHNRLYWYRQTLGQGPEFLTYFQNEAQLEKSRLLSDRFSAERPKGSFSTLEIQRTEQGDSAMYLCASSVTGQNSPLHFGNGTRLTVT.

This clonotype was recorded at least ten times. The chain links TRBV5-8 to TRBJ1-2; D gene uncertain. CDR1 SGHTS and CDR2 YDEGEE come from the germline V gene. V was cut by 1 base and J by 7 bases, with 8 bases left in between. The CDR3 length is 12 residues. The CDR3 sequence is CASSLPERGYTF. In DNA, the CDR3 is TGTGCCAGCAGCTTGCCGGAGCGTGGCTACACCTTC.

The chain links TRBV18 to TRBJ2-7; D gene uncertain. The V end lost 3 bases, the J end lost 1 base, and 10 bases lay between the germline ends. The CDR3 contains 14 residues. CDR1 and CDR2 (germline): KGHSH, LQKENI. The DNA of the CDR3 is TGTGCCAGCTCACCGGAATACGATTCCTACGAGCAGTACTTC. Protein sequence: CASSPEYDSYEQYF. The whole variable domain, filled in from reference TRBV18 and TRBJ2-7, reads NAGVMQNPRHLVRRRGQEARLRCSPMKGHSHVYWYRQLPEEGLKFMVYLQKENIIDESGMPKERFSAEFPKEGPSILRIQQVVRGDSAAYFCASSPEYDSYEQYFGPGTRLTVT.

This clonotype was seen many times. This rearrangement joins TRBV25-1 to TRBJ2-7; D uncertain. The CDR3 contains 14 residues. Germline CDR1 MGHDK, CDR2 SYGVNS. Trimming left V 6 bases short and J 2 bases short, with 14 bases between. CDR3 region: CASSPLGGTYEQYF. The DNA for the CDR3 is TGTGCCAGCAGCCCCCTGGGCGGCACCTACGAGCAGTACTTC.

CDR3 DNA sequence: TGTGCCAGCACTCTTTCTCCGGGACAGGGGGCACACGAGCAGTACTTC. This encodes CASTLSPGQGAHEQYF. J is TRBJ2-7 and V is TRBV6-6; 12 bases are a match to TRBD1. The ends lost 7 bases at V and 5 bases at J; junction bases unmatched: 12. The CDR3 runs to 16 residues. Germline CDR1 is MNHNY and CDR2 is SVGAGI (reference sequence).

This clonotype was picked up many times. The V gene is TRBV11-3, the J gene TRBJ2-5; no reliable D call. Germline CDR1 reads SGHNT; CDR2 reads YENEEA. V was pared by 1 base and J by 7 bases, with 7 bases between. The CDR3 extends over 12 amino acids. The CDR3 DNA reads TGTGCCAGCAGCTTAGGAGGACGGACCCAGTACTTC. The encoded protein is CASSLGGRTQYF.

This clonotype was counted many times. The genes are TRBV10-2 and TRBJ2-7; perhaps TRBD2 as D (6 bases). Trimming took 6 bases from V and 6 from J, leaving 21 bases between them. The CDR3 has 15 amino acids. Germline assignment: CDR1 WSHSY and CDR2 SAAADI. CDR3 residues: CASSPVRLVGGEQYF. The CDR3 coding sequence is TGCGCCAGCAGCCCGGTCCGACTAGTCGGGGGCGAGCAGTACTTC.

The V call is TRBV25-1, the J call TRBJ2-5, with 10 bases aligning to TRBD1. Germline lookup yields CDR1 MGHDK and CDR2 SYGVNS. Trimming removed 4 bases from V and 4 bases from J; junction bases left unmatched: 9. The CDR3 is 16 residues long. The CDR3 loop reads CASSADRDRGRETQYF. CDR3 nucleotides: TGTGCCAGCAGTGCTGACCGGGACAGGGGACGAGAGACCCAGTACTTC.

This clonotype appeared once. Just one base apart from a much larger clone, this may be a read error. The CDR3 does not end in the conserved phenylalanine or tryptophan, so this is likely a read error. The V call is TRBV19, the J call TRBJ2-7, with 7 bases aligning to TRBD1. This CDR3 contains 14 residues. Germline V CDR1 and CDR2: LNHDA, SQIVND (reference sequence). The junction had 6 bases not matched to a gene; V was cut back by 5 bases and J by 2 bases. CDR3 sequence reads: CASSLRQGTYEQYL. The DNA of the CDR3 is TGTGCCAGTAGTCTAAGACAGGGTACCTACGAGCAGTACCTC.

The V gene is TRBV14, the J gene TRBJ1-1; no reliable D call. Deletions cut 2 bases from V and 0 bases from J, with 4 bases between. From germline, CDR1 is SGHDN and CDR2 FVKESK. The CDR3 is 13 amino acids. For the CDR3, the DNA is TGTGCCAGCAGCCAAAGTCTGAACACTGAAGCTTTCTTT. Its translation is CASSQSLNTEAFF.

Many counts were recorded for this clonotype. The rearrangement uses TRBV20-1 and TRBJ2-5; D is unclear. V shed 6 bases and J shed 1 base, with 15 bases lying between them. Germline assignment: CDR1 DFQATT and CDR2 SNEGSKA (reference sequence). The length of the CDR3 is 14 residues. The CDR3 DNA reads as TGCAGTGCCGAAAAAACAGAATTCCAAGAGACCCAGTACTTC. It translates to CSAEKTEFQETQYF.

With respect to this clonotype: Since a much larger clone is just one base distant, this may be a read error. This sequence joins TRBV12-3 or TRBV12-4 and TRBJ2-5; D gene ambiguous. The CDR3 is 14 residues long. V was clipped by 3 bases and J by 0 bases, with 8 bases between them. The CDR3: CASSFSRNQETQYF. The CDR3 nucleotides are TGTGCCAGCAGTTTCAGCCGGAACCAAGAGACCCAGTACTTC.

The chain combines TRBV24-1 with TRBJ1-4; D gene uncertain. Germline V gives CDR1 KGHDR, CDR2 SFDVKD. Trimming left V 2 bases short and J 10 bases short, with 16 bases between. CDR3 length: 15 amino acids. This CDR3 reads CATSDYNGPDPKLFF. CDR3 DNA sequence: TGTGCCACCAGTGATTACAATGGACCCGATCCAAAACTGTTTTTT.

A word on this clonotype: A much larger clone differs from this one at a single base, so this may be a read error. CDR3 sequence reads: CASSVTGGQSEQSF. CDR3 DNA: TGTGCCAGCAGCGTAACCGGGGGTCAGTCCGAGCAGTCCTTC. The rearrangement links TRBV9 to TRBJ2-7; maybe TRBD2 (6 bases). The CDR3 totals 14 residues. The V gene's germline CDR1 is SGDLS and CDR2 YYNGEE.

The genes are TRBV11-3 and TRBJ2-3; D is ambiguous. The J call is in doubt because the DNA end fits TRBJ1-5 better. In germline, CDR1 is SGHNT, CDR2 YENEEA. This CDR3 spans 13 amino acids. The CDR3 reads CASSRDQMATQHF. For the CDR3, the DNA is TGTGCCAGCAGCCGAGATCAGATGGCTACGCAGCATTTT.

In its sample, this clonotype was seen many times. CDR3 sequence (DNA): TGTGCCAGCAGCTTGGGAGCGGGAGGACGCACAGATACGCAGTATTTT. This codes for CASSLGAGGRTDTQYF. V is TRBV5-4 and J is TRBJ2-3; 9 bases fit TRBD2. The V segment lost 0 bases and the J segment 1 base; nucleotides outside the gene matches: 3. Germline V gene lookup returns CDR1 SGHNT and CDR2 YYREEE (reference sequence). The CDR3 has 16 amino acids. Together with reference TRBV5-4 and TRBJ2-3, the CDR3 gives the full variable domain: ETGVTQSPTHLIKTRGQQVTLRCSSQSGHNTVSWYQQALGQGPQFIFQYYREEENGRGNFPPRFSGLQFPNYSSELNVNALELDDSALYLCASSLGAGGRTDTQYFGPGTRLTVL.